Following are 10 T cell receptor beta chains from one sample sequenced in a study of T cell responses to AZD1222 COVID-19 vaccine. Repertoires were generated with immunoSEQ multiplex PCR, while TCRdb's copy carries only in-frame clones and drops some. Of about 120,000 clones detected, about 86% appear once; the ten largest clones hold less than 15%. The sequencing here drew on peripheral blood, taken on day 0 of AZD1222 vaccination. The receptors were gathered from an adult in good health.

The V and J genes are TRBV14 and TRBJ2-1, with TRBD2 identical over 7 bases. Germline loops: CDR1 SGHDN, CDR2 FVKESK. The junction had 13 bases not matched to a gene; V was cut back by 4 bases and J by 7 bases. The CDR3 has 16 amino acids. The CDR3 DNA reads TGTGCCAGCAGCCCCCTGCGGGAGCCCACTATTAATGAGCAGTTCTTC. Translated: CASSPLREPTINEQFF.

V gene TRBV7-6 combines with J gene TRBJ2-7; either TRBD1 or TRBD2 may supply D (5 bases each). The CDR3 has 16 amino acids. CDR1 and CDR2 from the germline V gene are SGHVS and FNYEAQ. The V and J ends lost 5 bases and 6 bases respectively, with 23 bases between them. The CDR3 nucleotides are TGTGCCAGCAGCCCTCTCGCCGCTGGGGGTCTGTCCGAGCAGTACTTC. Its translation is CASSPLAAGGLSEQYF.

The rearrangement joins TRBV5-4 to TRBJ2-3, with D perhaps matching TRBD1 (6 bases). V was trimmed by 1 base and J by 5 bases, leaving 20 bases between them. Germline V gene sequence: CDR1 SGHNT, CDR2 YYREEE (reference sequence). The CDR3 sequence is 17 residues long. The CDR3 is CASSLPPRPGAVDTQYF. CDR3 DNA sequence: TGTGCCAGCAGCTTGCCCCCTCGCCCAGGGGCCGTAGATACGCAGTATTTT.

The genes are TRBV29-1 and TRBJ2-1, with 9 positions matching TRBD1. CDR3 length equals 13 residues. CDR1 SQVTM and CDR2 ANQGSEA come from the germline V gene. Unmatched junction bases numbered 7, after V lost 6 bases and J lost 7 bases. The CDR3: CSVGQGMWNEQFF. DNA for the CDR3: TGCAGCGTGGGACAGGGAATGTGGAATGAGCAGTTCTTC.

This chain links TRBV6-5 with TRBJ1-3; 7 bases agree with TRBD1. Germline loops: CDR1 MNHEY, CDR2 SVGAGI. The CDR3 loop spans 14 amino acids. Trimming cost V 4 bases and J 4 bases; bases outside gene matches: 4. The CDR3 spells CASSFQGVGNTIYF. CDR3 coding DNA: TGTGCCAGCAGTTTTCAGGGGGTCGGAAACACCATATATTTT.

This chain connects TRBV7-2 to TRBJ2-7; the match to TRBD2 covers 7 bases. Trimming at V came to 2 bases and at J to 7 bases, leaving 8 bases not matched to a gene. The CDR3 loop spans 14 amino acids. Germline V gene sequence: CDR1 SGHTA, CDR2 FQGNSA. CDR3 DNA sequence: TGTGCCAGCAGCTTATTGCGGGAGACTGGGGAGCAGTACTTC. This codes for CASSLLRETGEQYF.

This clone was observed a few times. The same CDR3 arises from other DNA sequences in this sample as well. The chain is built from TRBV19 and TRBJ2-2, with D maybe TRBD2 (7 bases). V lost 4 bases to trimming and J lost 5 bases, with 20 bases between them. The CDR3 runs to 17 residues. CDR1 and CDR2 (germline): LNHDA, SQIVND (reference sequence). The CDR3 DNA reads TGTGCCAGTAGTACATATAGGGGGGGCACTACAACCGGGGAGCTGTTTTTT. Translation gives CASSTYRGGTTTGELFF.

The V and J genes are TRBV4-3 and TRBJ1-5; unclear D gene. Germline-derived CDR1 and CDR2 are LGHNA and YSLEER. V lost 5 bases to trimming and J lost 4 bases, with 9 bases between them. CDR3 length: 13 residues. CDR3: CASSSTRNQPQHF. The CDR3, as DNA: TGCGCCAGCAGCTCAACAAGGAATCAGCCCCAGCATTTT.

The rearrangement joins TRBV25-1 to TRBJ2-3; the D call may be TRBD1 or TRBD2 (5 bases each). The CDR3 has 14 residues. Germline V lookup: CDR1 MGHDK, CDR2 SYGVNS. V shed 1 base and J shed 4 bases, with 9 bases lying between them. DNA of the CDR3: TGTGCCAGCAGTGAATTCCGGGGCCCAGATACGCAGTATTTT. It is translated as CASSEFRGPDTQYF.

J is TRBJ2-2 and V is TRBV7-3; 9 positions agree with TRBD2. The germline V gene encodes CDR1 SGHTA and CDR2 FQGTGA. The length of the CDR3 is 13 residues. The CDR3 sequence: CASGTSYGGELFF. CDR3 DNA: TGTGCATCCGGGACTAGCTATGGCGGGGAGCTGTTTTTT.